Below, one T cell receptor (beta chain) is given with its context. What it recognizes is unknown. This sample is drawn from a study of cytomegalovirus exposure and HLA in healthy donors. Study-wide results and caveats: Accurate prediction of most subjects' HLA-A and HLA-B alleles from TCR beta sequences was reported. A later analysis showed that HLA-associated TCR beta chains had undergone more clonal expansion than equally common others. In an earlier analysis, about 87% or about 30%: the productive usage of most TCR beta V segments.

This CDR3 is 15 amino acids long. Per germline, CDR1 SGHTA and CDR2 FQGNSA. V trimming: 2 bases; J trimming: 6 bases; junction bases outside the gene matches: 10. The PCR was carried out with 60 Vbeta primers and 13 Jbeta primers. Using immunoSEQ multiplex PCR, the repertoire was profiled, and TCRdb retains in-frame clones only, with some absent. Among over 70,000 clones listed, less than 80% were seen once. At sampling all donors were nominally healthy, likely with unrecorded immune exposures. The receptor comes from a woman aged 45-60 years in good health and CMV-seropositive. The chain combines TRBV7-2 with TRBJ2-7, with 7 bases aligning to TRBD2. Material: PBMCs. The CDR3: CASSLRGTTGAEQYF. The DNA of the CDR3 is TGTGCCAGCAGCTTACGTGGGACTACCGGGGCCGAGCAGTACTTC.